This TCR beta chain is drawn from a study of blood T cell repertoires in COVID-19. Authors' processing steps: Reference gene primer amplification gave estimated nucleated cell counts. Libraries were prepared by immunoSEQ multiplex PCR; TCRdb keeps only in-frame clonotypes and omits some of them. That table is the source of V, J and clone size, and D and trimming were worked out from the DNA. The sample yields some 190,000 clones, roughly 80% seen once. Trimming removed 5 bases from V and 1 base from J, with 8 bases in between. The CDR3 sequence is 13 residues long. CDR1 SGHAT and CDR2 FQNNGV come from the germline V gene. Participants were aged about 18 to 95 years, lived in roughly 25 US areas, and enrolled virtually. Which cohort a participant joined came from the clinical history participants gave. Cohort 3 recovery required two negative PCRs, clearance, or symptom resolution.

The clonotype comes from a woman in her 30s who had recovered from COVID-19. The chain employs TRBV11-2 and TRBJ1-1; a weak D match, TRBD1 (5 bases). Sequencing was done on a sample of PBMCs or T cells enriched from blood (not recorded which). Here the CDR3 DNA reads TGTGCCAGCAGCACAAGGGGGAACACTGAAGCTTTCTTT. Residues: CASSTRGNTEAFF.